Only a few counts were recorded for the clone carrying this T cell receptor (beta chain). The entry originates in a study of identical twins. Each donor (without exception) was a healthy Caucasian. The CDR3 has 14 amino acids. Germline V lookup: CDR1 SQVTM, CDR2 ANQGSEA. V was clipped by 4 bases and J by 2 bases, with 13 bases between them. TCRdb independently ran MiXCR on the 5' RACE reads; one entry per CDR3 protein. The data show 400,000 to 500,000 distinct CDR3 sequences, around a sixth seen once. The chain couples TRBV29-1 to TRBJ2-3; a possible D gene is TRBD1 (5 bases). Sequenced input: naive T cells sorted from blood. This TCR derives from a man aged 50 to 59 in good health. In DNA form, the CDR3 reads TGCAGCGTTGTGGCAGGGTTTTCCACAGATACGCAGTATTTT. Residues: CSVVAGFSTDTQYF.